The rows below give T cell receptor beta chains drawn from one sample of a study of blood T cell repertoires in COVID-19. The protocol was immunoSEQ multiplex PCR, while the TCRdb copy is restricted to in-frame clones and leaves out a portion. The sample comprises a few hundred thousand clones, 85% to 90% of which are singletons, and more than 0.95% rests with the top ten. Material: PBMCs or T cells enriched from blood (not recorded which). The receptors were gathered from a woman aged 18 to 35 who had recovered from COVID-19. Each CDR3 is given without its conserved first and last residue. Fields, in order: D gene, V gene, CDR3 protein. D genes are given only for firm matches.

D: NA; V: TRBV4-2; CDR3: ASSQEREVGYGYT
D: NA; V: TRBV4-1; CDR3: ASSAGGAGTEAF
D: TRBD1; V: TRBV18; CDR3: ASSPSRGLSNQPQH
D: TRBD2; V: TRBV6-5; CDR3: ASSRTSGSYNEQF
D: TRBD1; V: TRBV5-6; CDR3: ASSLGQGFEQY
D: TRBD1; V: TRBV9; CDR3: ASSVEQGSGELF
D: NA; V: TRBV27; CDR3: ASWSQGPNQPQH
D: NA; V: TRBV27; CDR3: ASSPQGGGGNTIY
D: NA; V: TRBV4-1; CDR3: ASSQDMTTHYGYT
D: NA; V: TRBV30; CDR3: AWSTATYEQY
D: NA; V: TRBV9; CDR3: ASSVPSRTGELF
D: NA; V: TRBV4-3; CDR3: ASGAGPQTNEKLF
D: NA; V: TRBV11-3; CDR3: ASSLDTVSYNEQF
D: TRBD1; V: TRBV11-2; CDR3: ASSLQTGTYEWQY
D: TRBD1; V: TRBV12-5; CDR3: ASGTGQALSYGYT